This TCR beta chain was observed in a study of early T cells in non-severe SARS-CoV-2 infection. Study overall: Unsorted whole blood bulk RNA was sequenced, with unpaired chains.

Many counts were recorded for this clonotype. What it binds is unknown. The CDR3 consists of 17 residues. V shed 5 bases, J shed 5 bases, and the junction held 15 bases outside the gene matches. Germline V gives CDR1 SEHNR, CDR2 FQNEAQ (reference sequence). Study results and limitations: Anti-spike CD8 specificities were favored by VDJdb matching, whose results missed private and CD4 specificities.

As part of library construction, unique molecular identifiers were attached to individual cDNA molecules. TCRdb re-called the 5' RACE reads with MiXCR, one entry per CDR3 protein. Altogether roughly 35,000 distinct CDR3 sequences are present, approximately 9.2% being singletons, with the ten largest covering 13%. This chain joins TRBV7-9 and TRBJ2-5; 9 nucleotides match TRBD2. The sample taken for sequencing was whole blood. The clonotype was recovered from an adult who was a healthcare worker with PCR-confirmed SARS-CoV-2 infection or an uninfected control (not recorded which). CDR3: CASSPLAGTSNGETQYF. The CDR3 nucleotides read TGTGCCAGCAGCCCCCTTGCAGGGACTAGCAACGGGGAGACCCAGTACTTC.